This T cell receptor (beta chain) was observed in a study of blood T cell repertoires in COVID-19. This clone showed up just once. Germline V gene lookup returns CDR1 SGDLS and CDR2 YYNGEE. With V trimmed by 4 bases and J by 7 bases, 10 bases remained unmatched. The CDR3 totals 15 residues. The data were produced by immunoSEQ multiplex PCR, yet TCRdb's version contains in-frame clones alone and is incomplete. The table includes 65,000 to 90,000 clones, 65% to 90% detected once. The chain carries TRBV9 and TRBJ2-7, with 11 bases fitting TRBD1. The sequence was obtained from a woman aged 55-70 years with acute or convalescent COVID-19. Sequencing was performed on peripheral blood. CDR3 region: CASSPVGQGDLEQYF. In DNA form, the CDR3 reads TGTGCCAGCAGCCCAGTGGGACAGGGGGACCTGGAGCAGTACTTC. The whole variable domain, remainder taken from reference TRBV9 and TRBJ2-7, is DSGVTQTPKHLITATGQRVTLRCSPRSGDLSVYWYQQSLDQGLQFLIQYYNGEERAKGNILERFSAQQFPDLHSELNLSSLELGDSALYFCASSPVGQGDLEQYFGPGTRLTVT.